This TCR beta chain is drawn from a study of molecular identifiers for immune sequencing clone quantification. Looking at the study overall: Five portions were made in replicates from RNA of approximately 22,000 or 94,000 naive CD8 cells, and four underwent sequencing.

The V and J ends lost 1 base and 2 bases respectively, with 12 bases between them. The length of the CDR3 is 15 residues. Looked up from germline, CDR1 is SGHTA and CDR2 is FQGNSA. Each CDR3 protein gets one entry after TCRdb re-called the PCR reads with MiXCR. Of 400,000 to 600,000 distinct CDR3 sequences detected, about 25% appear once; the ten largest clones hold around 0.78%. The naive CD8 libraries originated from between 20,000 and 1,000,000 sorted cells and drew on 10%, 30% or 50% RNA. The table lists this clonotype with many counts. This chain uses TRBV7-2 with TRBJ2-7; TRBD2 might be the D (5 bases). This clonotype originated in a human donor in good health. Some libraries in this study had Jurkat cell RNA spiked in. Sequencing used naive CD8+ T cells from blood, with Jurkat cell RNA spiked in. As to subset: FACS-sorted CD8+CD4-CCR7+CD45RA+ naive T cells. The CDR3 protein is CASSLGRPRTYEQYF. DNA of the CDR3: TGTGCCAGCAGCTTAGGGAGGCCTCGGACCTACGAGCAGTACTTC.